This is a list of T cell receptor beta chains from one sample in a study of T-cell memory formation after mild COVID-19. TCRdb itself ran the 5' RACE reads through MiXCR, one entry per CDR3 protein. Counted here are roughly 610,000 distinct CDR3 sequences, 15% to 20% occurring once; the ten biggest clones make up around 7.8%. The sequencing input was PBMCs or a T cell subset sorted from them (not recorded which). The receptors were sampled from an adult woman who had mild COVID-19 (a few samples of this study predate the infection). Cell type and time point are not known. Both conserved end residues are part of each CDR3. A D gene is named only where the DNA matches it firmly. Size tells how often a clone was seen (once, few, many) or the class of an expanded clone, and some rows leave it out.

>TRBJ2-2|NA|NA|TRBV9
CASSAPRRANTNTGELFF
TGTGCCAGCAGCGCACCCCGGCGAGCCAACACGAACACCGGGGAGCTGTTTTTT
>TRBJ1-5|TRBD1|NA|TRBV6-2/TRBV6-3
CASSSTPGTGLPQPQHF
TGTGCCAGCAGTTCAACTCCCGGGACAGGGCTCCCTCAGCCCCAGCATTTT
>TRBJ2-1|NA|NA|TRBV28
CASSAGGTSNEQFF
TGTGCCAGCAGTGCTGGGGGGACTTCCAATGAGCAGTTCTTC
>TRBJ2-7|TRBD2|NA|TRBV9
CASSSGGASEQYF
TGTGCCAGCAGCAGCGGGGGGGCTAGCGAGCAGTACTTC
>TRBJ2-7|TRBD2|few|TRBV10-3
CAISESRGMTSADYEQYF
TGTGCCATCAGTGAGTCAAGAGGAATGACTAGCGCCGACTACGAGCAGTACTTC
>TRBJ2-2|NA|NA|TRBV9
CASRAPFDTGELFF
TGTGCCAGCAGAGCCCCGTTTGACACCGGGGAGCTGTTTTTT
>TRBJ1-6|NA|few|TRBV20-1
CSAYPGAGLSSPLHF
TGCAGTGCCTACCCCGGTGCGGGTTTATCTTCACCCCTCCACTTT
>TRBJ2-3|NA|NA|TRBV12-3/TRBV12-4
CASSPPQGGTGDTQYF
TGTGCCAGCAGCCCTCCTCAGGGGGGGACGGGAGATACGCAGTATTTT
>TRBJ1-5|NA|few|TRBV12-3/TRBV12-4
CASSRTAHSNQPQHF
TGTGCCAGCAGCCGGACAGCCCATAGCAATCAGCCCCAGCATTTT
>TRBJ2-6|NA|few|TRBV7-3
CASSEPGTGLSGANVLTF
TGTGCCAGCAGCGAGCCCGGGACGGGCCTCTCTGGGGCCAACGTCCTGACTTTC
>TRBJ1-1|TRBD1|few|TRBV5-1
CASSSTTGAGNTEAFF
TGCGCCAGCAGCTCAACGACAGGGGCGGGGAACACTGAAGCTTTCTTT
>TRBJ2-3|TRBD2|few|TRBV12-3/TRBV12-4
CASSHSSGLAPSTDTQYF
TGTGCCAGCAGCCACAGCTCTGGACTAGCCCCTAGCACAGATACGCAGTATTTT
>TRBJ2-1|NA|NA|TRBV7-9
CASSLVLTSYNEQFF
TGTGCCAGCAGCTTAGTGCTGACATCCTACAATGAGCAGTTCTTC
>TRBJ1-2|NA|few|TRBV20-1
CSAREFDYGYTF
TGCAGTGCTAGAGAATTTGATTATGGCTACACCTTC
>TRBJ1-2|TRBD1|NA|TRBV6-1
CASRDQGQGYGYTF
TGTGCCAGCAGAGACCAGGGACAGGGCTATGGCTACACCTTC
>TRBJ2-7|TRBD2|many|TRBV6-2/TRBV6-3
CASSLRGRAPYEQYF
TGTGCCAGCAGTTTACGAGGGAGGGCCCCCTACGAGCAGTACTTC
>TRBJ1-4|NA|NA|TRBV19
CASRRRQNEKLFF
TGTGCCAGTAGGAGAAGACAGAACGAAAAACTGTTTTTT
>TRBJ2-1|TRBD2|few|TRBV12-3/TRBV12-4
CASSLTSGALNEQFF
TGTGCCAGCAGCCTGACTAGCGGGGCTCTCAATGAGCAGTTCTTC
>TRBJ2-1|NA|few|TRBV5-1
CASSLFFRGKNNEQFF
TGCGCCAGCAGCTTATTCTTCAGGGGCAAGAACAATGAGCAGTTCTTC
>TRBJ2-2|NA|once|TRBV24-1
CATGTTSNTGELFF
TGTGCCACCGGGACAACTTCGAACACCGGGGAGCTGTTTTTT
>TRBJ1-5|TRBD1|NA|TRBV5-1
CASSPGTGRKNQPQHF
TGCGCCAGCAGCCCGGGGACAGGGCGTAAGAATCAGCCCCAGCATTTT
>TRBJ2-3|NA|few|TRBV11-2
CASSLDGFSWIGSDTQYF
TGTGCCAGCAGCTTAGATGGGTTCAGTTGGATTGGTTCGGATACGCAGTATTTT
>TRBJ1-2|NA|once|TRBV3-1
CASSHWQGIYGYTF
TGTGCCAGCAGCCATTGGCAGGGGATCTATGGCTACACCTTC
>TRBJ1-2|TRBD1|NA|TRBV7-2
CASSFTGTGGAGGYTF
TGTGCCAGCAGCTTCACCGGGACAGGGGGCGCGGGTGGCTACACCTTC
>TRBJ2-1|NA|NA|TRBV14
CASSQETLAGLFSYNEQFF
TGTGCCAGCAGCCAAGAAACCCTTGCAGGACTTTTCTCCTACAATGAGCAGTTCTTC
>TRBJ2-7|TRBD2|few|TRBV10-3
CAVLAGGVYEQYF
TGTGCCGTCTTAGCGGGAGGGGTCTACGAGCAGTACTTC
>TRBJ2-1|TRBD1|few|TRBV24-1
CATSRRDRGGLDEQFF
TGTGCCACCAGCCGAAGGGACAGGGGCGGCCTTGATGAGCAGTTCTTC
>TRBJ1-6|NA|few|TRBV4-1
CASSQEGMLKNNSPLHF
TGCGCCAGCAGCCAAGAAGGGATGCTTAAAAATAATTCACCCCTCCACTTT
>TRBJ2-1|TRBD1|few|TRBV5-1
CASSPNTGGGLIGQFF
TGCGCCAGCAGCCCGAATACAGGGGGCGGACTCATTGGGCAGTTCTTC
>TRBJ1-4|NA|few|TRBV27
CASRRHENEKLFF
TGTGCCAGCAGGAGGCACGAAAATGAAAAACTGTTTTTT
>TRBJ2-7|NA|NA|TRBV6-1
CASSVGWGTYEQYF
TGTGCCAGCAGTGTGGGGTGGGGCACCTACGAGCAGTACTTC
>TRBJ1-2|TRBD1|few|TRBV6-5
CASSYSTGNRGLTYGYTF
TGTGCCAGCAGTTACTCCACTGGAAACAGGGGCCTCACCTATGGCTACACCTTC
>TRBJ2-7|NA|NA|TRBV24-1
CATSGGGQEPYEQYF
TGTGCCACCAGTGGGGGGGGACAGGAGCCATACGAGCAGTACTTC
>TRBJ1-5|NA|NA|TRBV2
CASSVGYRQPQHF
TGTGCCAGCAGTGTAGGGTATCGACAGCCCCAGCATTTT
>TRBJ2-5|NA|NA|TRBV18
CASSPYSTTGVNGETQYF
TGTGCCAGCTCACCATATTCGACTACGGGGGTAAACGGAGAGACCCAGTACTTC
>TRBJ1-2|NA|few|TRBV7-9
CASSEETF
TGTGCCAGCAGCGAAGAAACCTTC
>TRBJ1-2|TRBD1|NA|TRBV5-5
CASSRTGSPLDRYGYTF
TGTGCCAGCAGTAGGACAGGGTCCCCTCTGGACCGTTATGGCTACACCTTC
>TRBJ2-1|TRBD2|few|TRBV27
CASSLTGGFEQFF
TGTGCCAGCAGTTTAACGGGGGGATTTGAGCAGTTCTTC
>TRBJ2-2|NA|few|TRBV7-3
CASSPPFGELFF
TGTGCCAGCAGCCCCCCCTTCGGGGAGCTGTTTTTT
>TRBJ1-5|NA|few|TRBV2
CASSLDTNQPQHF
TGTGCCAGCAGTCTGGACACTAATCAGCCCCAGCATTTT
>TRBJ2-3|NA|few|TRBV7-9
CASSSPVGGLSTDTQYF
TGTGCCAGCAGCTCACCGGTGGGGGGTCTGAGCACAGATACGCAGTATTTT
>TRBJ2-5|NA|few|TRBV11-2
CASSLAIQETQYF
TGTGCCAGCAGCTTAGCCATCCAAGAGACCCAGTACTTC
>TRBJ2-3|NA|NA|TRBV7-6
CASGGITDTQYF
TGTGCCAGCGGCGGCATCACAGATACGCAGTATTTT
>TRBJ2-1|TRBD1|few|TRBV11-3
CASSLMAGGYNEQFF
TGTGCCAGCAGCTTGATGGCAGGGGGCTACAATGAGCAGTTCTTC